Below, 21 T cell receptor beta chains from the same sample are listed, as sequenced in a study of blood T cell repertoires in COVID-19. Generated by immunoSEQ multiplex PCR, the TCRdb table keeps only in-frame clones and is missing some. The repertoire holds over 200,000 clones, with roughly 87% as singletons. Sequencing was performed on peripheral blood. The receptor set was obtained from a man aged 35 to 55 with active or convalescent COVID-19.

J is TRBJ1-1 and V is TRBV28; weak D call: TRBD1 (5 bases). The V end lost 7 bases, the J end lost 3 bases, and 12 bases lay between the germline ends. CDR3 size: 13 residues. The germline V gene encodes CDR1 MDHEN and CDR2 SYDVKM. The CDR3 here is CASIGGDYTEAFF. The DNA for the CDR3 is TGTGCCAGCATTGGGGGGGACTACACTGAAGCTTTCTTT.

The rearrangement joins TRBV2 to TRBJ1-1; TRBD1 aligns across 7 bases. Germline V gene data show CDR1 as SNHLY and CDR2 as FYNNEI. V trimming: 6 bases; J trimming: 0 bases; junction bases outside the gene matches: 4. This CDR3 region has 14 residues. The CDR3 coding sequence is TGTGCCAGCAGACCCAGGGGGTTGAACACTGAAGCTTTCTTT. It encodes CASRPRGLNTEAFF. Looking up the rest from reference TRBV2 and TRBJ1-1 gives the full variable domain: EPEVTQTPSHQVTQMGQEVILRCVPISNHLYFYWYRQILGQKVEFLVSFYNNEISEKSEIFDDQFSVERPDGSNFTLKIRSTKLEDSAMYFCASRPRGLNTEAFFGQGTRLTVV.

This clone was recorded only once. V gene TRBV7-9 combines with J gene TRBJ2-1, with 15 positions matching TRBD2. V gave up 1 base and J gave up 7 bases; unmatched junction bases: 5. This CDR3 is built from 17 residues. Germline loops: CDR1 SEHNR, CDR2 FQNEAQ (reference sequence). In DNA form, the CDR3 reads TGTGCCAGCAGCTTAGGTTTGGGACTAGCGGGAGGTAATGAGCAGTTCTTC. It codes for CASSLGLGLAGGNEQFF.

The V call is TRBV15, the J call TRBJ1-1; a possible D gene is TRBD1 (5 bases). V lost 1 base and J lost 7, with 16 bases in between. This CDR3 has 15 residues. The V gene's germline CDR1 is LNHNV and CDR2 YYDKDF (reference sequence). The CDR3 sequence is CATSRGLFGGNEAFF. The CDR3, as DNA: TGTGCCACCAGCAGAGGTCTCTTTGGGGGGAATGAAGCTTTCTTT.

The chain joins TRBV6-5 to TRBJ1-2, with D unresolved. Germline-derived CDR1 and CDR2 are MNHEY and SVGAGI. The V gene lost 5 bases and the J gene lost 4 bases, with 11 bases spanning the gap. The CDR3 is 13 amino acids. The CDR3 here is CASSNALGYGYTF. CDR3 in DNA: TGTGCCAGCAGTAACGCCCTCGGCTATGGCTACACCTTC.

This clone occurred once. The rearrangement links TRBV2 to TRBJ2-1; D might be TRBD1 (6 bases). Germline CDR1 reads SNHLY; CDR2 reads FYNNEI. Trimming pared 6 bases from V and 6 bases from J, leaving 12 bases between. The CDR3 covers 13 residues. CDR3 in amino acids: CASRATGPNEQFF. The CDR3 DNA sequence: TGTGCCAGCAGAGCCACAGGGCCCAATGAGCAGTTCTTC.

V usage is TRBV6-5 and J usage is TRBJ1-6, with 8 bases fitting TRBD1. The CDR3 spans 15 residues. V was pared by 1 base and J by 7 bases, with 3 bases of the junction left unmatched. Germline V lookup: CDR1 MNHEY, CDR2 SVGAGI. CDR3 loop: CASSYWTGINSPLHF. The CDR3, as DNA: TGTGCCAGCAGTTACTGGACAGGGATAAATTCACCCCTCCACTTT.

This clone was seen only once. This chain links TRBV7-2 with TRBJ2-4; 10 bases are a match to TRBD1. The CDR3 is made up of 17 amino acids. J gave up 2 bases and V 4 bases, and 8 bases lay outside the gene matches. Germline CDR1 SGHTA, CDR2 FQGNSA. The CDR3 region has the DNA TGTGCCAGCAGCTCCCCCGAGACAGGGGGCCCCAAAAACATTCAGTACTTC. Translating gives CASSSPETGGPKNIQYF.

The chain carries TRBV5-1 and TRBJ1-1; 9 bases agree with TRBD1. V shed 3 bases and J 0 bases; nucleotides not matched to a gene: 6. The CDR3 has 16 amino acids. Germline CDR1 is SGHRS and CDR2 is YFSETQ. The DNA of the CDR3 is TGCGCCAGCAGCTCCGGACAGGGGTGGATGAACACTGAAGCTTTCTTT. Its translation is CASSSGQGWMNTEAFF.

This clone was observed at least ten times. This sequence joins TRBV5-1 and TRBJ2-7, with TRBD1 identical over 8 bases. The junction had 5 bases not matched to a gene; V was cut back by 4 bases and J by 2 bases. The CDR3 extends over 14 amino acids. CDR1 and CDR2 (germline): SGHRS, YFSETQ. The CDR3 DNA sequence: TGCGCCAGCAGCCCCTGGACAGGGCCCTACGAGCAGTACTTC. Protein: CASSPWTGPYEQYF.

V gene TRBV6-5 combines with J gene TRBJ2-1; TRBD1 aligns across 9 bases. From germline, CDR1 is MNHEY and CDR2 SVGAGI. The CDR3 spans 15 residues. After removal of 7 bases from V and 3 bases from J, the junction contained 7 bases not matched to a gene. The CDR3 protein is CASTGVTGGYNEQFF. Here the CDR3 DNA reads TGTGCCAGCACCGGGGTGACAGGGGGCTACAATGAGCAGTTCTTC.

The chain joins TRBV4-1 to TRBJ1-2, with D uncertain. Per the germline V gene, CDR1 is MGHRA and CDR2 is YSYEKL. This CDR3 has 13 residues. The V end was cut by 1 base, the J end by 0 bases, with 3 bases between. DNA of the CDR3: TGCGCCAGCAGCCAAGTAACTAACTATGGCTACACCTTC. Amino acid sequence: CASSQVTNYGYTF.

V usage is TRBV27 and J usage is TRBJ2-7; a weak D match, TRBD2 (6 bases). This CDR3 region has 16 residues. Trimming pared 5 bases from V and 3 bases from J, leaving 20 bases between. Germline lookup yields CDR1 MNHEY and CDR2 SMNVEV (reference sequence). CDR3 sequence reads: CASSTIPGTDLYEQYF. The DNA for the CDR3 is TGTGCCAGCAGTACAATTCCCGGGACTGATCTCTACGAGCAGTACTTC.

This chain uses TRBV28 with TRBJ2-2; 9 bases line up with TRBD1. The ends lost 2 bases at V and 1 base at J; junction bases unmatched: 8. Germline V gene sequence: CDR1 MDHEN, CDR2 SYDVKM. There are 18 residues in the CDR3. Here the CDR3 reads CASSLEQGASWNTGELFF. The CDR3 region has the DNA TGTGCCAGCAGTTTAGAACAGGGGGCGAGTTGGAACACCGGGGAGCTGTTTTTT.

The chain recombines TRBV12-3 or TRBV12-4 with TRBJ2-1; D gene ambiguous. V dropped 6 bases and J dropped 0 bases, with 6 bases sitting between them. The CDR3 runs 13 residues. The CDR3 here is CASSLVSYNEQFF. The CDR3 nucleotides read TGTGCCAGCAGCCTTGTCTCCTACAATGAGCAGTTCTTC.

The V gene is TRBV9, the J gene TRBJ1-2, with 10 bases identical to TRBD1. CDR1 is SGDLS and CDR2 is YYNGEE in the germline V gene. The CDR3 length is 17 residues. V trimming: 0 bases; J trimming: 4 bases; junction bases outside the gene matches: 9. Here the CDR3 reads CASSVGRDRGQSYGYTF. CDR3 nucleotides: TGTGCCAGCAGCGTAGGCCGTGACAGGGGGCAATCCTATGGCTACACCTTC.

This rearrangement joins TRBV24-1 to TRBJ1-5; D is perhaps TRBD1 (6 bases). The CDR3 runs 16 residues. Between the trimmed V and J ends, which lost 0 bases and 2 bases, there was a span of 10 bases. Germline CDR1 reads KGHDR; CDR2 reads SFDVKD. CDR3 sequence (DNA): TGTGCCACCAGTGATTTGCCCAGGACAGGCAATCAGCCCCAGCATTTT. Translated: CATSDLPRTGNQPQHF.

This sequence joins TRBV2 and TRBJ1-5, with TRBD1 matching over 11 bases. V shed 7 bases and J 8 bases; nucleotides not matched to a gene: 7. Per the germline V gene, CDR1 is SNHLY and CDR2 is FYNNEI. The CDR3 extends over 14 amino acids. Here the CDR3 DNA reads TGTGCCAGCAACCGGGACAGGGGGTTTGAGCCCCAGCATTTT. This sequence encodes CASNRDRGFEPQHF.

The genes are TRBV7-3 and TRBJ2-2; unclear D gene. Germline V gene data show CDR1 as SGHTA and CDR2 as FQGTGA. Trimming took 7 bases from V and 8 from J, leaving 14 bases between them. The CDR3 extends over 13 amino acids. The DNA for the CDR3 is TGTGCCAGCACACCTACTGGAGAGGGGGAGCTGTTTTTT. Encoded protein: CASTPTGEGELFF.

The J gene is TRBJ1-5, the V gene TRBV12-5, with a possible D match to TRBD1 (5 bases). V gave up 6 bases and J gave up 0 bases, with 9 bases separating them. This CDR3 contains 14 residues. The germline gives CDR1 LGHNT, CDR2 FRNRAP. The CDR3 here is CASGDTSSNQPQHF. The CDR3 nucleotides read TGTGCTAGTGGGGACACAAGTAGCAATCAGCCCCAGCATTTT.

The gene calls are TRBV14 and TRBJ1-5; D gene unclear. Trimming stripped 2 bases from V and 1 base from J, with 6 bases between. This CDR3 contains 14 residues. Per the germline V gene, CDR1 is SGHDN and CDR2 is FVKESK. The CDR3 DNA sequence: TGTGCCAGCAGCCAAAAACTAAGCAATCAGCCCCAGCATTTT. It translates to CASSQKLSNQPQHF.